These T cell receptor beta chains were read from a single sample in a study of regulatory T cells in long-lasting Graves disease. In TCRdb, the multiplex PCR reads were re-called with MiXCR into one record per CDR3 protein. The profile shows hundreds of thousands of distinct CDR3 sequences, 16% of them singletons. Another study also made use of these data, one on T cells in Graves' hyperthyroidism and ophthalmopathy.

Material: peripheral blood mononuclear cells (PBMCs), obtained at new diagnosis, from a patient treated with antithyroid drugs. The receptors come from a man in his forties with Graves disease. Each CDR3 is given with its conserved first and last residue. The order of the fields is J gene, clone size, V gene, D gene, CDR3 DNA, CDR3 protein. A D gene is named only where the DNA matches it firmly. The listing skips clone size in some rows; elsewhere it reads once, few, many or a size class.

j_call: TRBJ2-3; clone_size: many; v_call: TRBV11-2; d_call: .; cdr3_nt: TGTGCCAGCACCCTGGGGGGGGGCGGAGATACGCAGTATTTT; cdr3_aa: CASTLGGGGDTQYF
j_call: TRBJ2-7; clone_size: many; v_call: TRBV12-3/TRBV12-4; d_call: .; cdr3_nt: TGTGCCAGCAGTTTATCGGCAGCCGAGCAGTACTTC; cdr3_aa: CASSLSAAEQYF
j_call: TRBJ2-7; clone_size: few; v_call: TRBV11-3; d_call: .; cdr3_nt: TGTGCCAGCAGCTTAGATAATACTCCCTACGAGCAGTACTTC; cdr3_aa: CASSLDNTPYEQYF
j_call: TRBJ2-1; clone_size: few; v_call: TRBV19; d_call: TRBD1; cdr3_nt: TGTGCCAGTACCCAGACAGGGTATGAGCAGTTCTTC; cdr3_aa: CASTQTGYEQFF
j_call: TRBJ2-5; clone_size: many; v_call: TRBV12-3/TRBV12-4; d_call: .; cdr3_nt: TGTGCCAGCAGCCGGGACCCACAAGAGACCCAGTACTTC; cdr3_aa: CASSRDPQETQYF
j_call: TRBJ2-3; clone_size: many; v_call: TRBV4-3; d_call: TRBD1; cdr3_nt: TGCGCCAGCAGCCTCCGGGACAGGGGTTCAGATACGCAGTATTTT; cdr3_aa: CASSLRDRGSDTQYF
j_call: TRBJ1-2; clone_size: many; v_call: TRBV6-1; d_call: TRBD1; cdr3_nt: TGTGCCAGCAGCGATAGGACAGGGGGCGTCTATGGCTACACCTTC; cdr3_aa: CASSDRTGGVYGYTF
j_call: TRBJ2-3; clone_size: many; v_call: TRBV6-1; d_call: TRBD2; cdr3_nt: TGTGCCAGCAGTGCCCTGCTAGCGGGGGGGCCGGATACGCAGTATTTT; cdr3_aa: CASSALLAGGPDTQYF
j_call: TRBJ1-1; clone_size: many; v_call: TRBV7-8; d_call: .; cdr3_nt: TGTGCCAGCAGCCCAAACAGGGTAGGGGTGGGCACTGAAGCTTTCTTT; cdr3_aa: CASSPNRVGVGTEAFF
j_call: TRBJ2-3; clone_size: many; v_call: TRBV29-1; d_call: TRBD1; cdr3_nt: TGCAGCGCTTGGACAGGGACTGCAGATACGCAGTATTTT; cdr3_aa: CSAWTGTADTQYF
j_call: TRBJ2-1; clone_size: many; v_call: TRBV28; d_call: .; cdr3_nt: TGTGCCAGCAGTCCCTTGGTGAGATCCTACAATGAGCAGTTCTTC; cdr3_aa: CASSPLVRSYNEQFF
j_call: TRBJ1-1; clone_size: many; v_call: TRBV12-5; d_call: .; cdr3_nt: TGTGCTAGTGGTTCCGGGGGTCACACTGGAAAGGCTGAAGCTTTCTTT; cdr3_aa: CASGSGGHTGKAEAFF
j_call: TRBJ2-1; clone_size: .; v_call: TRBV6-1; d_call: TRBD1; cdr3_nt: TGTGCCAGCAGTGTACAGGGGGCGGATGAGCAGTTCTTC; cdr3_aa: CASSVQGADEQFF
j_call: TRBJ2-2; clone_size: few; v_call: TRBV18; d_call: .; cdr3_nt: TGTGCCAGCTCACCACGGGCACAGGCGAACACCGGGGAGCTGTTTTTT; cdr3_aa: CASSPRAQANTGELFF
j_call: TRBJ1-1; clone_size: few; v_call: TRBV9; d_call: TRBD1; cdr3_nt: TGTGCCAGCAGCATGACAGGGGCGTCCACTGAAGCTTTCTTT; cdr3_aa: CASSMTGASTEAFF
j_call: TRBJ2-5; clone_size: .; v_call: TRBV19; d_call: .; cdr3_nt: TGTGCCAGTAGTACGCCTCGCCAGGATGGGGGGACCCAGTACTTC; cdr3_aa: CASSTPRQDGGTQYF
j_call: TRBJ2-1; clone_size: few; v_call: TRBV27; d_call: .; cdr3_nt: TGTGCCAGCAGCCCCGGGACAACCAACAATGAGCAGTTCTTC; cdr3_aa: CASSPGTTNNEQFF
j_call: TRBJ1-5; clone_size: many; v_call: TRBV10-3; d_call: TRBD1; cdr3_nt: TGTGCCATTCACGGGACAGGGGGCAATCAGCCCCAGCATTTT; cdr3_aa: CAIHGTGGNQPQHF
j_call: TRBJ1-5; clone_size: many; v_call: TRBV27; d_call: .; cdr3_nt: TGTGCCAGCCGAGCAGGGCCTTATAGCAATCAGCCCCAGCATTTT; cdr3_aa: CASRAGPYSNQPQHF
j_call: TRBJ1-1; clone_size: once; v_call: TRBV5-1; d_call: TRBD1; cdr3_nt: TGCGCCAGCAGCTCCCGGACAGGGCTCATGAACACTGAAGCTTTCTTT; cdr3_aa: CASSSRTGLMNTEAFF
j_call: TRBJ1-5; clone_size: many; v_call: TRBV12-3/TRBV12-4; d_call: .; cdr3_nt: TGTGCCAGCAGTTTGTCTCAGGGCCAGCATTTT; cdr3_aa: CASSLSQGQHF
j_call: TRBJ2-2; clone_size: .; v_call: TRBV12-5; d_call: TRBD1; cdr3_nt: TGTGCTAGTGGTTTGACGGACAGGGGAGTCCCCGGGGAGCTGTTTTTT; cdr3_aa: CASGLTDRGVPGELFF
j_call: TRBJ2-3; clone_size: .; v_call: TRBV10-3; d_call: .; cdr3_nt: TGTGCCATCAGTGTACGGGATCCGGATACGCAGTATTTT; cdr3_aa: CAISVRDPDTQYF
j_call: TRBJ1-1; clone_size: many; v_call: TRBV16; d_call: .; cdr3_nt: TGTGCCAGCAGAACAATCTCTGTGGTTTCGGCTTTCTTT; cdr3_aa: CASRTISVVSAFF
j_call: TRBJ1-6; clone_size: .; v_call: TRBV28; d_call: TRBD1; cdr3_nt: TGTGCCAGCAGTACAGGGGTTTTGGATTCACCCCTCCACTTT; cdr3_aa: CASSTGVLDSPLHF
j_call: TRBJ2-1; clone_size: many; v_call: TRBV10-1; d_call: TRBD2; cdr3_nt: TGCGCCAGCAGTGAAACTCCGGGACTACGTCAGGTTGAGCAGTTCTTC; cdr3_aa: CASSETPGLRQVEQFF
j_call: TRBJ1-4; clone_size: many; v_call: TRBV2; d_call: TRBD1; cdr3_nt: TGTGCCAGCGCTTCGGACCAGGGGGGTAATGAAAAACTGTTTTTT; cdr3_aa: CASASDQGGNEKLFF
j_call: TRBJ1-1; clone_size: many; v_call: TRBV2; d_call: TRBD1; cdr3_nt: TGTGCCAGCAGAGGGGACAGGGGGCTAGGGCACACTGAAGCTTTCTTT; cdr3_aa: CASRGDRGLGHTEAFF
j_call: TRBJ2-7; clone_size: many; v_call: TRBV6-1; d_call: .; cdr3_nt: TGTGCCAGCAGTGAAAAAGTCCCAGTCTACGAGCAGTACTTC; cdr3_aa: CASSEKVPVYEQYF
j_call: TRBJ2-3; clone_size: few; v_call: TRBV7-3; d_call: TRBD2; cdr3_nt: TGTGCCAGCAGCTCCGGGGGGGCCGGGGCAGATACGCAGTATTTT; cdr3_aa: CASSSGGAGADTQYF
j_call: TRBJ1-1; clone_size: few; v_call: TRBV10-3; d_call: TRBD1; cdr3_nt: TGTGCCATCAGGGACAGGGTGACTGAAGCTTTCTTT; cdr3_aa: CAIRDRVTEAFF
j_call: TRBJ1-1; clone_size: few; v_call: TRBV14; d_call: .; cdr3_nt: TGTGCCAGCAGCATCCGGGTAGGGGAGGGGATGAACACTGAAGCTTTCTTT; cdr3_aa: CASSIRVGEGMNTEAFF
j_call: TRBJ2-3; clone_size: many; v_call: TRBV4-1; d_call: .; cdr3_nt: TGCGCCAGCAGCCAAGATAGTGGAGAAGATACGCAGTATTTT; cdr3_aa: CASSQDSGEDTQYF
j_call: TRBJ2-7; clone_size: .; v_call: TRBV5-1; d_call: .; cdr3_nt: TGCGCCAGCAGCTTGGCTCATACCTACGAGCAGTACTTC; cdr3_aa: CASSLAHTYEQYF
j_call: TRBJ2-7; clone_size: many; v_call: TRBV7-9; d_call: .; cdr3_nt: TGTGCCAGCAGCTTCGGTGACAGTTCGGTATACGAGCAGTACTTC; cdr3_aa: CASSFGDSSVYEQYF
j_call: TRBJ2-3; clone_size: many; v_call: TRBV11-2; d_call: .; cdr3_nt: TGTGCCAGCAGCTTCGAAAGTTTGTCAGATACGCAGTATTTT; cdr3_aa: CASSFESLSDTQYF
j_call: TRBJ2-3; clone_size: many; v_call: TRBV29-1; d_call: TRBD2; cdr3_nt: TGCAGCCCTGTCCGTAGCGGGGGTACAGATACGCAGTATTTT; cdr3_aa: CSPVRSGGTDTQYF
j_call: TRBJ2-7; clone_size: few; v_call: TRBV7-2; d_call: TRBD1; cdr3_nt: TGTGCCAGCAGCTTACCCGACAGGGGCTCCTACGAGCAGTACTTC; cdr3_aa: CASSLPDRGSYEQYF
j_call: TRBJ1-1; clone_size: many; v_call: TRBV7-7; d_call: TRBD1; cdr3_nt: TGTGCTAGCAGCCCCCTGACAGGGTCGGACACTGAAGCTTTCTTT; cdr3_aa: CASSPLTGSDTEAFF
j_call: TRBJ1-4; clone_size: .; v_call: TRBV20-1; d_call: .; cdr3_nt: TGCAGTGCTATCAATCGGGCTAATGAAAAACTGTTTTTT; cdr3_aa: CSAINRANEKLFF
j_call: TRBJ2-1; clone_size: .; v_call: TRBV20-1; d_call: .; cdr3_nt: TGCAGTGCTAGAGTGCCCCTAGCCTTCTACAATGAGCAGTTCTTC; cdr3_aa: CSARVPLAFYNEQFF
j_call: TRBJ2-7; clone_size: .; v_call: TRBV12-3/TRBV12-4; d_call: TRBD2; cdr3_nt: TGTGCCAGCAGTCCAAGGTCCGGGAGGGAGCAGTACTTC; cdr3_aa: CASSPRSGREQYF
j_call: TRBJ2-2; clone_size: few; v_call: TRBV10-3; d_call: TRBD1; cdr3_nt: TGTGCCATCAGACAGGGGGAGTTCGGGGAGCTGTTTTTT; cdr3_aa: CAIRQGEFGELFF
j_call: TRBJ1-2; clone_size: .; v_call: TRBV30; d_call: .; cdr3_nt: TGTGCCTGGAGGACGGGGACCGGGGCTTATGGCTACACCTTC; cdr3_aa: CAWRTGTGAYGYTF
j_call: TRBJ2-1; clone_size: few; v_call: TRBV6-1; d_call: .; cdr3_nt: TGTGCCAGCAGTACACAGAGATACAATGAGCAGTTCTTC; cdr3_aa: CASSTQRYNEQFF
j_call: TRBJ1-5; clone_size: few; v_call: TRBV28; d_call: TRBD1; cdr3_nt: TGTGCCAGCAGTGGACAGGGGTTTAGCAATCAGCCCCAGCATTTT; cdr3_aa: CASSGQGFSNQPQHF
j_call: TRBJ2-3; clone_size: .; v_call: TRBV6-1; d_call: TRBD2; cdr3_nt: TGTGCCAGCAGTGACTCAGCGGGGAACACAGATACGCAGTATTTT; cdr3_aa: CASSDSAGNTDTQYF
j_call: TRBJ2-2; clone_size: many; v_call: TRBV6-2/TRBV6-3; d_call: .; cdr3_nt: TGTGCCAGCAGTGATTTCGGGATTCGGAACACCGGGGAGCTGTTTTTT; cdr3_aa: CASSDFGIRNTGELFF
j_call: TRBJ2-3; clone_size: many; v_call: TRBV20-1; d_call: .; cdr3_nt: TGCAGTGCTAGACGCCTAAAGAATACCCCTGATACGCAGTATTTT; cdr3_aa: CSARRLKNTPDTQYF
j_call: TRBJ2-3; clone_size: few; v_call: TRBV20-1; d_call: .; cdr3_nt: TGCAGTGCTAGATCCCGGCTGACCGGGGATACGCAGTATTTT; cdr3_aa: CSARSRLTGDTQYF
j_call: TRBJ2-3; clone_size: many; v_call: TRBV2; d_call: TRBD2; cdr3_nt: TGTGCCAGCAACCCGGGTAGCGGGGGAGATACGCAGTATTTT; cdr3_aa: CASNPGSGGDTQYF
j_call: TRBJ2-7; clone_size: many; v_call: TRBV28; d_call: .; cdr3_nt: TGTGCCAGCAGACCAGGGACCGCGGCTAACTACGAGCAGTACTTC; cdr3_aa: CASRPGTAANYEQYF
j_call: TRBJ2-1; clone_size: .; v_call: TRBV29-1; d_call: TRBD2; cdr3_nt: TGCAGCTCAAGCGGGGGGGAAAACAATGAGCAGTTCTTC; cdr3_aa: CSSSGGENNEQFF
j_call: TRBJ2-3; clone_size: many; v_call: TRBV5-1; d_call: TRBD2; cdr3_nt: TGCGCCAGCATGACTAGCGGGGGTACAGATACGCAGTATTTT; cdr3_aa: CASMTSGGTDTQYF
j_call: TRBJ2-7; clone_size: .; v_call: TRBV9; d_call: .; cdr3_nt: TGTGCCAGCAGCCCCGGGAATGCAGGGACGGTCGAGCAGTACTTC; cdr3_aa: CASSPGNAGTVEQYF
j_call: TRBJ2-6; clone_size: .; v_call: TRBV27; d_call: TRBD1; cdr3_nt: TGTGCCAGCAGTACCACACAGGGGGCGCTTGGGGCCAACGTCCTGACTTTC; cdr3_aa: CASSTTQGALGANVLTF
j_call: TRBJ2-7; clone_size: many; v_call: TRBV6-1; d_call: .; cdr3_nt: TGTGCCAGCACGTGGGGTATGGGGTCCTACGAGCAGTACTTC; cdr3_aa: CASTWGMGSYEQYF